Listed below are T cell receptor beta chains from one sample, sequenced in a study of blood T cell repertoires in COVID-19. Profiling relied on immunoSEQ multiplex PCR, and the TCRdb table lists in-frame clones only, not all of them. This repertoire shows some 290,000 clones, roughly nine tenths found once; its top ten account for roughly 2.4%. Sequencing was carried out using peripheral blood. All receptors derive from a woman aged 45 to 65 who had recovered from COVID-19. Both conserved end residues are part of each CDR3. D genes are given only for firm matches. Some rows mark clone size as missing; the rest say once, few, many or name a class of expanded clone.

d_gene	j_gene	abundance	v_gene	CDR3nt	CDR3aa
NA	TRBJ2-7	NA	TRBV7-9	TGTGCCAGCAGCTCGTATGGGGGAGGAAAGGACGAGCAGTACTTC	CASSSYGGGKDEQYF
NA	TRBJ2-7	once	TRBV28	TGTGCCAGCAGCCTGCCCGCACGACAGAGCCTAAAGTACTTC	CASSLPARQSLKYF
TRBD1	TRBJ2-7	NA	TRBV5-1	TGCGCCAGCAGTGGGACAGTCATCTACGAGCAGTACTTC	CASSGTVIYEQYF
TRBD1	TRBJ1-1	few	TRBV2	TGTGCCAGCAGTGAGGGACAGGGTTACACTGAAGCTTTCTTT	CASSEGQGYTEAFF
NA	TRBJ1-1	NA	TRBV7-2	TGTGCCAGCAGCTTAGTGTTAGGCAGGGAAGCTTTCTTT	CASSLVLGREAFF
NA	TRBJ2-7	NA	TRBV5-1	TGCGCCAGCAGGATACACTACGAGCAGTACTTC	CASRIHYEQYF
NA	TRBJ1-1	NA	TRBV5-1	TGCGCCAGCAGCTTGGCGCGGGAAACTGAAGCTTTCTTT	CASSLARETEAFF
NA	TRBJ1-2	NA	TRBV7-2	TGTGCCAGCAGCTCTATGATCGGAGGACTCATTAACTATGGCTACACCTTC	CASSSMIGGLINYGYTF
TRBD1	TRBJ2-5	NA	TRBV7-3	TGTGCCAGCAGCTCCGGACAGGGGACGCAAGAGACCCAGTACTTC	CASSSGQGTQETQYF
NA	TRBJ1-1	NA	TRBV5-1	TGCGCCAGCAGCTTACATTCAGGGGACACTGAAGCTTTCTTT	CASSLHSGDTEAFF
NA	TRBJ1-2	NA	TRBV29-1	TGCAGCGCCCGCGTAGTACTTTATGGCTACACCTTC	CSARVVLYGYTF
TRBD1	TRBJ1-5	once	TRBV11-2	TGTGCCAGCGCGTGGACAGGGAATCAGCCCCAGCATTTT	CASAWTGNQPQHF
TRBD1	TRBJ1-4	NA	TRBV5-1	TGCGCCAGCAGTCTCCTTGAGGGACAGGGGGACGAAAAACTGTTTTTT	CASSLLEGQGDEKLFF
NA	TRBJ2-7	NA	TRBV7-9	TGTGCCAGCAGCTTAGTCTTGTCCTACGAGCAGTACTTC	CASSLVLSYEQYF
NA	TRBJ2-7	NA	TRBV29-1	TGCAGCGTTGAAATGGGTGTCGCGGACGAGCAGTACTTC	CSVEMGVADEQYF
NA	TRBJ1-5	NA	TRBV30	TGTGCCTGGAGTGAACTGAGCAATCAGCCCCAGCATTTT	CAWSELSNQPQHF
TRBD2	TRBJ2-1	once	TRBV2	TGTGCCAGCAGCGGGAGGGCCGTTGGTGAGCAGTTCTTC	CASSGRAVGEQFF
TRBD1	TRBJ1-6	NA	TRBV4-3	TGCGCCAGCAGCCCCGGACAGGGAAGGTCACCCCTCCACTTT	CASSPGQGRSPLHF
TRBD1	TRBJ1-2	NA	TRBV5-4	TGTGCCAGCAGGGGGACAGGGGGGTCCTTTGGCTACACCTTC	CASRGTGGSFGYTF
NA	TRBJ1-4	NA	TRBV6-5	TGTGCCAGCAGTCAGACAAGTCTCTTTTTT	CASSQTSLFF
NA	TRBJ1-3	NA	TRBV6-5	TGTGCCAGCAGTTACGGTAGAGGACTGGGAAACACCATATATTTT	CASSYGRGLGNTIYF
NA	TRBJ2-1	once	TRBV28	TGTGCCAGCAGTTTAACAAAAACGCCTCCTTGGTTCTTC	CASSLTKTPPWFF
TRBD2	TRBJ2-1	NA	TRBV28	TGTGCCAGCAGTTTAGTAATTAGCGGGTTCAATGAGCAGTTCTTC	CASSLVISGFNEQFF
TRBD1	TRBJ1-1	NA	TRBV19	TGTGCCAGTAGTAACCCGGGACAGGGATACACTGAAGCTTTCTTT	CASSNPGQGYTEAFF
NA	TRBJ2-7	NA	TRBV28	TGTGCCAGCAGTCCCCCGGACTACGAGGTGTACTTC	CASSPPDYEVYF
TRBD2	TRBJ2-3	NA	TRBV12-5	TGTGCTAGTGGTTTAGGAGGACTAGCAGTTACAGATACGCAGTATTTT	CASGLGGLAVTDTQYF
TRBD1	TRBJ1-5	NA	TRBV7-2	TGTGCCAGCAGTGGGGGGACAGGGCTTAATCAGCCCCAGCATTTT	CASSGGTGLNQPQHF
TRBD2	TRBJ2-5	NA	TRBV7-2	TGTGCCAGCAGCTTGTCCGGGACTAGCGGGGGGGGGCAAGAGACCCAGTACTTC	CASSLSGTSGGGQETQYF
NA	TRBJ1-2	NA	TRBV3-1/TRBV3-2	TGTGCCAGCAGCCCGACCAGGGGTATAGGCTATGGCTACACCTTC	CASSPTRGIGYGYTF
NA	TRBJ2-1	NA	TRBV7-2	TGTGCCAGCAGCTTCGGACCGGGGGACAGGCAGTTCTTC	CASSFGPGDRQFF
NA	TRBJ1-5	NA	TRBV28	TGTGCCAGCAGCCTCGGAGATAGCAATCAGCCCCAGCATTTT	CASSLGDSNQPQHF
TRBD1	TRBJ1-2	NA	TRBV5-6	TGTGCCAGCAGCTTGGACAACAGGGGGCGGGGCTACACCTTC	CASSLDNRGRGYTF
TRBD2	TRBJ2-3	NA	TRBV18	TGTGCCAGCTCACCAGCGGGGACTAGCGCCGGCTTAGGAGATACGCAGTATTTT	CASSPAGTSAGLGDTQYF
TRBD1	TRBJ2-7	NA	TRBV7-2	TGTGCCAGCAGCATCGGGACAGACTACGAGCAGTACTTC	CASSIGTDYEQYF
NA	TRBJ1-2	NA	TRBV7-2	TGTGCCAGCAGCCCACTTACAGGCTACGGCGGCTACACCTTC	CASSPLTGYGGYTF
NA	TRBJ1-1	NA	TRBV9	TGTGCCAGCAGCGTAGGCAGGGTCAACACTGAAGCTTTCTTT	CASSVGRVNTEAFF
TRBD1	TRBJ1-2	NA	TRBV19	TGTGCCAGTAGTATCACAGGGGGTGGCGACTATGGCTACACCTTC	CASSITGGGDYGYTF